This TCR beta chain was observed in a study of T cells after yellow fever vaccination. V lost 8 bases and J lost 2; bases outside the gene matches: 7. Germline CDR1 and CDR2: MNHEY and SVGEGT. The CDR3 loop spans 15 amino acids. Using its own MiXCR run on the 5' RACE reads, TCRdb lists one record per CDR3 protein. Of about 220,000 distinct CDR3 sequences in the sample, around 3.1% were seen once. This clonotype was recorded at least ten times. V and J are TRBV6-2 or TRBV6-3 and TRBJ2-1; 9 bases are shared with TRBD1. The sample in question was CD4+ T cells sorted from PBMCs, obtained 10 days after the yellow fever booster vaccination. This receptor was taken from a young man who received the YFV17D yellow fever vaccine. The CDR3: CASEGTGRAYNEQFF. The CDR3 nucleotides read TGTGCCAGCGAAGGGACAGGGCGGGCCTACAATGAGCAGTTCTTC.